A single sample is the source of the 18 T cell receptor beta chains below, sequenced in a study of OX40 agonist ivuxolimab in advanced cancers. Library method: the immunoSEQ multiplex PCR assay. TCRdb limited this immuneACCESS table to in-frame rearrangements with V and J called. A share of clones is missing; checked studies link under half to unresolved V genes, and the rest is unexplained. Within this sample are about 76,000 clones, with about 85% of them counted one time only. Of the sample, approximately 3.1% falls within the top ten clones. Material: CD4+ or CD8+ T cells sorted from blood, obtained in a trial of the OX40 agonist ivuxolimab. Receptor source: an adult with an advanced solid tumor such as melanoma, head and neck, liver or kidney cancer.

The CDR3 DNA is TGTGCCAGCAGCTTAGTTCTTTCACCCCTCCACTTT. It specifies CASSLVLSPLHF. The chain employs TRBV7-8 and TRBJ1-6; D remains unclear. CDR3 length: 12 amino acids. With 1 base removed from V and 9 bases from J, the gap between germline ends came to 4 bases. CDR1 SGHVS and CDR2 FQNEAQ come from the germline V gene.

In DNA, the CDR3 is TGCGCCAGCAGCTTGGTCCAGGGGGTAGCCGGGGAGCTGTTTTTT. It translates to CASSLVQGVAGELFF. The chain recombines TRBV5-1 with TRBJ2-2, with TRBD1 identical over 7 bases. The CDR3 is made up of 15 amino acids. Germline V gene data show CDR1 as SGHRS and CDR2 as YFSETQ. J gave up 6 bases and V 0 bases, and 5 bases lay outside the gene matches.

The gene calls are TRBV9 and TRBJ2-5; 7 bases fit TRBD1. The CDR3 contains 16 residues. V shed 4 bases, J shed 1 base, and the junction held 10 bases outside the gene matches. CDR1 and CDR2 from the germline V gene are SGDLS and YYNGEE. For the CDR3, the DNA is TGTGCCAGCAGCCGTACCGGGACAGCTATCCAAGAGACCCAGTACTTC. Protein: CASSRTGTAIQETQYF.

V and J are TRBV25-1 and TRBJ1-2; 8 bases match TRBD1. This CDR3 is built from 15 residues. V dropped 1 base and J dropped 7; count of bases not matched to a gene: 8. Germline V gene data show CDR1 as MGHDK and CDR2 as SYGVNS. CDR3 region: CASSESGRGLAGYTF. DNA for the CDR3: TGTGCCAGCAGTGAATCGGGCAGGGGGCTGGCTGGCTACACCTTC.

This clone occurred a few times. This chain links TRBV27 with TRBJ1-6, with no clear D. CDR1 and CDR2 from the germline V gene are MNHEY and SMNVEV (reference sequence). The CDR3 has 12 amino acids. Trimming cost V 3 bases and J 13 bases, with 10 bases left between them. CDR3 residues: CASSFAGPPLHF. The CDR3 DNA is TGTGCCAGCAGTTTTGCCGGTCCGCCCCTCCACTTT.

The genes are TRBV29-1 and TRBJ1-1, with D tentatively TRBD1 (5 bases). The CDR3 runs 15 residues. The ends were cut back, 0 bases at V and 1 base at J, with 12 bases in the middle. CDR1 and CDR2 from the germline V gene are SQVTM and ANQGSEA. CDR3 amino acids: CSVEDSGGPNTEAFF. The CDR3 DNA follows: TGCAGCGTTGAAGATAGCGGGGGTCCGAACACTGAAGCTTTCTTT.

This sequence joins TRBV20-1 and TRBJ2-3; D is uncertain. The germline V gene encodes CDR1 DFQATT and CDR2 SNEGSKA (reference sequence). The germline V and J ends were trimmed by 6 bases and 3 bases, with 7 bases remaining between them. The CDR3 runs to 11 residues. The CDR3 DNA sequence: TGCAGTGCGGTAGCAACAGATACGCAGTATTTT. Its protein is CSAVATDTQYF.

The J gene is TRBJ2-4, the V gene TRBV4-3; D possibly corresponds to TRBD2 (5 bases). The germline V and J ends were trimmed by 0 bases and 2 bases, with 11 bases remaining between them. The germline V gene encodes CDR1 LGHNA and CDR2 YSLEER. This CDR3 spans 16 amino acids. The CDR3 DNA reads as TGCGCCAGCAGCCAAGACGGGGATGGTACCAAAAACATTCAGTACTTC. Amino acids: CASSQDGDGTKNIQYF.

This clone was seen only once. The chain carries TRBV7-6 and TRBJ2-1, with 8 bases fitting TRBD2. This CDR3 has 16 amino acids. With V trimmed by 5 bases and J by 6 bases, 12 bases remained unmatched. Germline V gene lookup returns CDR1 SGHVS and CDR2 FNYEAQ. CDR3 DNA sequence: TGTGCCAGCAGCAATACCGGCACTAGCGGTTTCAATGAGCAGTTCTTC. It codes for CASSNTGTSGFNEQFF.

The CDR3 sequence: CAWKTSYNEQFF. The CDR3 coding sequence is TGTGCCTGGAAGACATCCTACAATGAGCAGTTCTTC. This rearrangement joins TRBV30 to TRBJ2-1; D gene ambiguous. V was cut by 4 bases and J by 1 base, with 5 bases left in between. The CDR3 contains 12 residues. Germline CDR1 and CDR2: GTSNPN and SVGIG (reference sequence). The full variable domain, its missing parts supplied by reference TRBV30 and TRBJ2-1, is SQTIHQWPATLVQPVGSPLSLECTVEGTSNPNLYWYRQAAGRGLQLLFYSVGIGQISSEVPQNLSASRPQDRQFILSSKKLLLSDSGFYLCAWKTSYNEQFFGPGTRLTVL.

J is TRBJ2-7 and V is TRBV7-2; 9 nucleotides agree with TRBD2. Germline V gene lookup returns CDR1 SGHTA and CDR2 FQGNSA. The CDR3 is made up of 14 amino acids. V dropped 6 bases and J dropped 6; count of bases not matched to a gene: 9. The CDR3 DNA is TGTGCCAGCAGAGGGAGCCTAGCGGGACGCGAGCAGTACTTC. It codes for CASRGSLAGREQYF.

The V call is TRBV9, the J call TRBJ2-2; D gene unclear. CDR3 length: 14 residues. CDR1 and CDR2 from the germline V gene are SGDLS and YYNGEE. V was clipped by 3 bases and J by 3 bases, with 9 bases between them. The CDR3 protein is CASSGSSYTGELFF. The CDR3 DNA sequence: TGTGCCAGCAGCGGTAGCTCCTACACCGGGGAGCTGTTTTTT. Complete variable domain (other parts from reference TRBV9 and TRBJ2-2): DSGVTQTPKHLITATGQRVTLRCSPRSGDLSVYWYQQSLDQGLQFLIQYYNGEERAKGNILERFSAQQFPDLHSELNLSSLELGDSALYFCASSGSSYTGELFFGEGSRLTVL.

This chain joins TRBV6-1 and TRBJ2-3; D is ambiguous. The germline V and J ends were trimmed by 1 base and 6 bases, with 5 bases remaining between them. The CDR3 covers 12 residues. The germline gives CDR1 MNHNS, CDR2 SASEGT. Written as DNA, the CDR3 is TGTGCCAGCAGTGAAGTTGTGGATACGCAGTATTTT. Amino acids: CASSEVVDTQYF.

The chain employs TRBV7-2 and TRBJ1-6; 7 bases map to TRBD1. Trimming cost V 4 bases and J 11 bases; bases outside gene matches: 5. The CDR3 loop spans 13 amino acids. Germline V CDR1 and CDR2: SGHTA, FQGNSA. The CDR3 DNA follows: TGTGCCAGCAGCTCTCGACAGGGTACACCCCTCCACTTT. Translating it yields CASSSRQGTPLHF.

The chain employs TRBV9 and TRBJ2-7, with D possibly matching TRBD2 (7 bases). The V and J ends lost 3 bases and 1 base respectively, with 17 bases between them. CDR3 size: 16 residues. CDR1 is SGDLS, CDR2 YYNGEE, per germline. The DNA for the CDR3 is TGTGCCAGCAGCGGACAGGCTGCGGGAGCGTCCTACGAGCAGTACTTC. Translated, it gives CASSGQAAGASYEQYF. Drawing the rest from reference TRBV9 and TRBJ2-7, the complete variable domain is DSGVTQTPKHLITATGQRVTLRCSPRSGDLSVYWYQQSLDQGLQFLIQYYNGEERAKGNILERFSAQQFPDLHSELNLSSLELGDSALYFCASSGQAAGASYEQYFGPGTRLTVT.

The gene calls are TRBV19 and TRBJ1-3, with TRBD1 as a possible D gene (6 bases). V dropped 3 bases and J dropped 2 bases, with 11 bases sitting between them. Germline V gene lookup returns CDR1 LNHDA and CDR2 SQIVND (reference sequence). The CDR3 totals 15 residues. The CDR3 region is CASSMSGTPGNTIYF. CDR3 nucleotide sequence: TGTGCCAGTAGTATGAGCGGGACACCTGGAAACACCATATATTTT.

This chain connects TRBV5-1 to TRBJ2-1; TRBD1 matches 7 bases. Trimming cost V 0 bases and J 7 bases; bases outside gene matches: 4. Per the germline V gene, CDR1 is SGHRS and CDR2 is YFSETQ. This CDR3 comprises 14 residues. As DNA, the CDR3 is TGCGCCAGCAGCTTGGCATCGACAGGGAATGAGCAGTTCTTC. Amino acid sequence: CASSLASTGNEQFF.

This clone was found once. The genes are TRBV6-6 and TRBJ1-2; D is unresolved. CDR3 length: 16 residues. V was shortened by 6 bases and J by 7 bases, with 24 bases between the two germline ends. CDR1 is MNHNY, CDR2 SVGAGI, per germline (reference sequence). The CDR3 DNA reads TGTGCCAGCAGCCGCTCGACCGGGCCCGGAGGTGCTGGCTACACCTTC. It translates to CASSRSTGPGGAGYTF.